Listed below are T cell receptor beta chains from one sample, sequenced in a study of blood T cell repertoires in COVID-19. Assay: immunoSEQ multiplex PCR; the TCRdb copy retains only in-frame clones and omits some. The sample has 150,000 to 200,000 clones, around 83% seen once. The sequenced sample was peripheral blood. These receptors came from a woman in her seventies who had recovered from COVID-19. Both conserved end residues are part of each CDR3. D genes are given only for firm matches. Size tells how often a clone was seen (once, few, many) or the class of an expanded clone, and some rows leave it out.

V gene,D gene,clone size,J gene,CDR3 DNA,CDR3 protein
TRBV5-4,NA,NA,TRBJ2-2,TGTGCCAGCAGCTTGGGTCCGGGGGGCGGCGGGGAGCTGTTTTTT,CASSLGPGGGGELFF
TRBV2,TRBD1,NA,TRBJ2-7,TGTGCCAGCAGCCCGGACAGGGGGGACTACGAGCAGTACTTC,CASSPDRGDYEQYF
TRBV10-3,NA,NA,TRBJ1-1,TGTGCCATCAGCGAGATAGGGAGAGGAGACCGTAGTTGGTGGGTTAACACTGAAGCTTTCTTT,CAISEIGRGDRSWWVNTEAFF
TRBV27,TRBD2,NA,TRBJ2-2,TGTGCCAGCAGTTCCCCTGGGCGGGAGTTGGGCGGGGAGCTGTTTTTT,CASSSPGRELGGELFF
TRBV7-8,TRBD2,NA,TRBJ2-1,TGTGCCAGCAGCCAGGGACTAGCGGCCTACAATGAGCAGTTCTTC,CASSQGLAAYNEQFF
TRBV4-2,NA,once,TRBJ1-4,TGTGCCAGCAGCCAAGATGTAGGGCAGGGAGGGGAAAAACTGTTTTTT,CASSQDVGQGGEKLFF
TRBV7-2,TRBD1,few,TRBJ1-2,TGTGCCAGCAGCTTAGGGACAGGGGACGTTTATGGCTACACCTTC,CASSLGTGDVYGYTF
TRBV2,NA,NA,TRBJ2-2,TGTGCCAGCATCCCTGGCTGGACCGGGGAGCTGTTTTTT,CASIPGWTGELFF
TRBV18,TRBD2,NA,TRBJ2-5,TGTGCCAGCTCACGCGGGAGGGGAGAGACCCAGTACTTC,CASSRGRGETQYF
TRBV9,TRBD1,NA,TRBJ2-7,TGTGCCAGCAGGTCCCGGGACAGGGGGCCCTACGAGCAGTACTTC,CASRSRDRGPYEQYF
TRBV10-3,TRBD1,NA,TRBJ1-1,TGTGCCATCAGGGTTCTGACAGGGGGCGCGGGGACTGAAGCTTTCTTT,CAIRVLTGGAGTEAFF
TRBV11-3,TRBD2,NA,TRBJ2-2,TGTGCCAGCAGCCCACCAAAGCGGGAGCAGTACACCGGGGAGCTGTTTTTT,CASSPPKREQYTGELFF
TRBV2,TRBD2,NA,TRBJ2-1,TGTGCCAGCAGTGGGGGACTAGCGGGGAGGAATGAGCAGTTCTTC,CASSGGLAGRNEQFF
TRBV5-8,NA,NA,TRBJ1-4,TGTGCCAGCACTGGAAGGGACACTCCTAATGAAAAACTGTTTTTT,CASTGRDTPNEKLFF
TRBV19,NA,few,TRBJ2-3,TGTGCCAGTGCGGTCGAGCCTTCGACAGATACGCAGTATTTT,CASAVEPSTDTQYF
TRBV24-1,TRBD1,NA,TRBJ1-1,TGTGCCACCAGTGACCAGAAACAGGGGGGTGACACTGAAGCTTTCTTT,CATSDQKQGGDTEAFF
TRBV21-1,NA,NA,TRBJ1-1,TGTGCCAGCAGCAAAGAGTGGGGGCGAGACACTGAAGCTTTCTTT,CASSKEWGRDTEAFF
TRBV5-5,TRBD1,once,TRBJ2-5,TGTGCCAGCAGCGTACAGGGGGCCCAAGAGACCCAGTACTTC,CASSVQGAQETQYF
TRBV28,NA,NA,TRBJ2-1,TGTGCCAGCAGCACCGGGGCCTACAATGAGCAGTTCTTC,CASSTGAYNEQFF
TRBV7-9,TRBD2,NA,TRBJ2-6,TGTGCCAGCAGACCCTTTGGGGGGGTCGGCTCTGGGGCCAACGTCCTGACTTTC,CASRPFGGVGSGANVLTF
TRBV6-6,TRBD1,once,TRBJ1-4,TGTGCCAGCAGGGGACAGGGGGATGAAAAACTGTTTTTT,CASRGQGDEKLFF
TRBV7-9,NA,NA,TRBJ1-5,TGTGCCAGCAGCTTAGGGTTGAGGCAGCCCCAGCATTTT,CASSLGLRQPQHF
TRBV5-6,TRBD1,NA,TRBJ1-5,TGTGCCAGCAGCTGGGGGGTAGGGACAGCTGGGCAGCCCCAGCATTTT,CASSWGVGTAGQPQHF
TRBV7-2,NA,NA,TRBJ2-3,TGTGCCAGCAGCTTGGTGGGGAGATCGGATACGCAGTATTTT,CASSLVGRSDTQYF
TRBV7-2,NA,NA,TRBJ2-7,TGTGCCAGCACCTACCCCGAGGGGCGGGGCTCCTACGAGCAGTACTTC,CASTYPEGRGSYEQYF
TRBV3-1/TRBV3-2,NA,once,TRBJ1-2,TGTGCCAGCAGCCTCCCCGCGGGTGGCTACACCTTC,CASSLPAGGYTF
TRBV19,NA,NA,TRBJ1-2,TGTGCCAGTAGTATTGGCAGAACTAACTATGGCTACACCTTC,CASSIGRTNYGYTF
TRBV23-1,NA,many,TRBJ1-2,TGCGCCAGCAGTCCCGTTAGGGGCTATGGCTACACCTTC,CASSPVRGYGYTF
TRBV11-2,NA,NA,TRBJ1-1,TGTGCCAGCAGCTTAGGTGCCACGGGGGCTTTCTTT,CASSLGATGAFF
TRBV7-9,NA,NA,TRBJ2-1,TGTGCCAGCAGCTTAGGGAGCTCCTACAATGAGCAGTTCTTC,CASSLGSSYNEQFF
TRBV12-3/TRBV12-4,TRBD1,NA,TRBJ1-2,TGTGCCAGCAGCTCCGGACAGGTCTATGGCTACACCTTC,CASSSGQVYGYTF
TRBV9,NA,NA,TRBJ2-1,TGTGCCAGCAGCCCCACGGGGTACAATGAGCAGTTCTTC,CASSPTGYNEQFF
TRBV29-1,TRBD2,NA,TRBJ2-1,TGCAGCGTTGCTCGAGGGGCTAGCGGGTTCAATGAGCAGTTCTTC,CSVARGASGFNEQFF
TRBV18,NA,NA,TRBJ1-1,TGTGCCAGCTCCCCCACGGGGTACACTGAAGCTTTCTTT,CASSPTGYTEAFF
TRBV15,NA,NA,TRBJ1-4,TGTGCCACCAGCAGCGGCATGCGGCGGGCTAATGAAAAACTGTTTTTT,CATSSGMRRANEKLFF
TRBV27,NA,few,TRBJ2-4,TGTGCCAGCTCGGTTCTAGCCAAAAACATTCAGTACTTC,CASSVLAKNIQYF
TRBV18,NA,NA,TRBJ2-5,TGTGCCAGCTCACCGGGACTGGAACAAGAGACCCAGTACTTC,CASSPGLEQETQYF
TRBV20-1,TRBD2,NA,TRBJ2-7,TGCAGTGCTAGATTAGCGGGAGCCCTGTACTTC,CSARLAGALYF
TRBV12-3/TRBV12-4,NA,NA,TRBJ2-3,TGTGCCAGCAGCCCAGGGGGGACCACGCAGTATTTT,CASSPGGTTQYF
TRBV9,TRBD2,NA,TRBJ2-1,TGTGCCAGCAGCGAAGGGACCAGCGGGACCTACAATGAGCAGTTCTTC,CASSEGTSGTYNEQFF
TRBV6-4,NA,NA,TRBJ2-2,TGTGCCAGCAGTGAGGAGGATGGGACCGGGGAGCTGTTTTTT,CASSEEDGTGELFF